This T cell receptor (beta chain) was recovered during a study of T cell changes during pregnancy in multiple sclerosis. V dropped 0 bases and J dropped 3 bases, with 11 bases sitting between them. This CDR3 is 15 amino acids long. Germline CDR1 MNHEY, CDR2 SVGAGI. Assay: immunoSEQ multiplex PCR; the TCRdb copy retains only in-frame clones and omits some. Among 65,000 to 90,000 clones listed, 90% to 95% were seen once. The chain links TRBV6-5 to TRBJ1-2, with D maybe TRBD1 (5 bases). This receptor was taken from a female donor in good health, serving as a control in a pregnancy study. Some clones in this sample may be carry-over from other donors' samples. Sample: PBMCs, taken in the first trimester of pregnancy. CDR3 loop: CASSYSEGPHYGYTF. In nucleotides, the CDR3 is TGTGCCAGCAGTTACTCGGAGGGACCGCACTATGGCTACACCTTC.